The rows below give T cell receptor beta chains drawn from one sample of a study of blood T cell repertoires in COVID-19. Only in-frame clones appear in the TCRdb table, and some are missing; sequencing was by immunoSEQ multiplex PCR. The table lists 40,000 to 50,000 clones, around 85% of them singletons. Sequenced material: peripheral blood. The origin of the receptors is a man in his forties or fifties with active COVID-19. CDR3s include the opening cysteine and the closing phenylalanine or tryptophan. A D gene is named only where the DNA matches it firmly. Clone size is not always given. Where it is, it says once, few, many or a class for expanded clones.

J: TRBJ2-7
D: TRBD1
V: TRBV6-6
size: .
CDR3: CASSYPGQGNEQYF
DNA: TGTGCCAGCAGTTACCCGGGACAGGGGAACGAGCAGTACTTC

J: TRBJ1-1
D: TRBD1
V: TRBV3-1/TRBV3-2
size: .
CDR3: CASSQEDRDTEAFF
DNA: TGTGCCAGCAGCCAAGAAGACAGGGACACTGAAGCTTTCTTT

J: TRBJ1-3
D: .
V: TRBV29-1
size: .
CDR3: CSVEERNTIYF
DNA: TGCAGCGTAGAGGAGAGAAACACCATATATTTT

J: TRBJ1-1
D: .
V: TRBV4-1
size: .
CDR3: CASLKPGQRNTEAFF
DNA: TGCGCCAGCCTGAAGCCGGGACAAAGGAACACTGAAGCTTTCTTT

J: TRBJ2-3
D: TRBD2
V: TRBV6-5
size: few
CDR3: CASSYLAGTNTQYF
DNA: TGTGCCAGCAGTTACCTAGCGGGGACGAATACGCAGTATTTT

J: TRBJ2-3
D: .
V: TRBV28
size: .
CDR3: CASSLSADTQYF
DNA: TGTGCCAGCAGTTTATCCGCAGATACGCAGTATTTT

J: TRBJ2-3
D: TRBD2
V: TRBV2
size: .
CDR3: CASKGLAGVTDTQYF
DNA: TGTGCCAGCAAGGGACTAGCGGGAGTCACAGATACGCAGTATTTT

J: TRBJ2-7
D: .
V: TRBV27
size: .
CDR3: CASSLGGGAASYEQYF
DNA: TGTGCCAGCAGTTTAGGTGGGGGGGCCGCCTCCTACGAGCAGTACTTC

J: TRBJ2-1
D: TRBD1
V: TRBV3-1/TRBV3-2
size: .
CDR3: CASSHGTGGNNEQFF
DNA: TGTGCCAGCAGCCATGGGACAGGGGGCAACAATGAGCAGTTCTTC

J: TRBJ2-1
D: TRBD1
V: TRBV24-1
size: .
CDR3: CATSDFRDRVSMKQFF
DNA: TGTGCCACCAGTGATTTTCGGGACAGGGTTTCAATGAAGCAGTTCTTC

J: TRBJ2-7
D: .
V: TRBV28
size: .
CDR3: CASRQSGDAYEQYF
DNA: TGTGCCAGCAGGCAATCAGGGGACGCCTACGAGCAGTACTTC

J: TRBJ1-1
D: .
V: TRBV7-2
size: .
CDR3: CASSVRGQTNTEAFF
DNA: TGTGCCAGCAGCGTCCGGGGACAAACGAACACTGAAGCTTTCTTT

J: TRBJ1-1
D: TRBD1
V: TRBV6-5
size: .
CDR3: CASSSPGQGRTEAFF
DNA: TGTGCCAGCAGCTCCCCCGGACAGGGGCGCACTGAAGCTTTCTTT

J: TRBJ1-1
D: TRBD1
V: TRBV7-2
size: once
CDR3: CASSYRDRVEAEAFF
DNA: TGTGCCAGCAGCTACCGGGACAGGGTTGAGGCTGAAGCTTTCTTT

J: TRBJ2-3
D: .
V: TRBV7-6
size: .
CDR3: CASSWRAFGTDTQYF
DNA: TGTGCCAGCAGCTGGAGGGCCTTTGGCACAGATACGCAGTATTTT

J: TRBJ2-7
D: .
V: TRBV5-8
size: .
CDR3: CASSPLRGEQYF
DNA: TGTGCCAGCAGCCCATTGCGAGGGGAGCAGTACTTC

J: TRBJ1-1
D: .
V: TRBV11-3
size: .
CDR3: CASSLDGREGTEAFF
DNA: TGTGCCAGCAGCTTAGACGGCAGGGAGGGCACTGAAGCTTTCTTT

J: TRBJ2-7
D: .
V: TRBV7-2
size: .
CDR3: CASSLYTTYEQYF
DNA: TGTGCCAGCAGCTTATACACGACCTACGAGCAGTACTTC

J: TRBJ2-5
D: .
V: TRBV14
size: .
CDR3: CASSQGGSHDTQYF
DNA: TGTGCCAGCAGCCAAGGAGGGAGCCACGACACCCAGTACTTC

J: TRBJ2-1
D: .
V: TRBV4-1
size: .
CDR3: CASSQGDSLLNEQFF
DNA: TGCGCCAGCAGCCAGGGGGACTCTCTTCTGAATGAGCAGTTCTTC

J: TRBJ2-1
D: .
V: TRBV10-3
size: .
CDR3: CAIREREYNEQFF
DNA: TGTGCCATCAGGGAAAGGGAGTACAATGAGCAGTTCTTC

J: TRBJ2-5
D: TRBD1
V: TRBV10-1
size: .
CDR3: CANSRRGLQETQYF
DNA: TGCGCCAACTCCCGCAGGGGGCTCCAAGAGACCCAGTACTTC

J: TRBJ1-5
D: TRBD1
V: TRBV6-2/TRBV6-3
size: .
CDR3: CASSYSAGGEPQHF
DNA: TGTGCCAGCAGTTACTCGGCAGGGGGCGAGCCCCAGCATTTT

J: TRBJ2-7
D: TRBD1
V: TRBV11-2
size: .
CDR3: CASSPTDRVTYEQYF
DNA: TGTGCCAGCAGCCCTACGGACAGGGTAACCTACGAGCAGTACTTC

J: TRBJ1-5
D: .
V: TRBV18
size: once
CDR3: CASSPDSSQPQHF
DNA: TGTGCCAGCTCACCAGACAGCTCTCAGCCCCAGCATTTT

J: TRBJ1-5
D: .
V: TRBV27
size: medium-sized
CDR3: CASSRRGSGQPQHF
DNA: TGTGCCAGCAGCCGCAGGGGTAGTGGTCAGCCCCAGCATTTT

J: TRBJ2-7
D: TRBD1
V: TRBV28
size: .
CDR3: CASSQNRDRGTYEQYF
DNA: TGTGCCAGCAGCCAAAACCGGGACAGAGGGACGTACGAGCAGTACTTC

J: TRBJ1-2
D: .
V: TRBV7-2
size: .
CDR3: CASSLGGVIGYTF
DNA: TGTGCCAGCAGCTTAGGCGGGGTGATCGGCTACACCTTC

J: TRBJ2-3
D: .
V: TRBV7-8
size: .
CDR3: CASSLTYSFQAGTDTQYF
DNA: TGTGCCAGCAGCCTAACTTACAGTTTTCAGGCCGGCACAGATACGCAGTATTTT

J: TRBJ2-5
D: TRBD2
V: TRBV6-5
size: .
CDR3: CASSRGGAAETQYF
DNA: TGTGCCAGCAGTCGCGGGGGGGCCGCAGAGACCCAGTACTTC

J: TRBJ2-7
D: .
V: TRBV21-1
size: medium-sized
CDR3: CASSDNANGQTYEQYF
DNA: TGTGCCAGCAGCGACAATGCGAATGGGCAGACCTACGAGCAGTACTTC

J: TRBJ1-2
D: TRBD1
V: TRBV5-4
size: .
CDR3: CASSGGRQGFYGYTF
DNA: TGTGCCAGCAGCGGCGGCCGACAGGGTTTCTATGGCTACACCTTC

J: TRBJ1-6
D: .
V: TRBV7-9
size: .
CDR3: CASSPDRDSPLHF
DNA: TGTGCCAGCAGCCCCGACAGAGATTCACCCCTCCACTTT

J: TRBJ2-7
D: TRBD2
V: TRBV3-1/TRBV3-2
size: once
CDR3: CASSQGGGTYEQYF
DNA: TGTGCCAGCAGCCAGGGGGGGGGAACCTACGAGCAGTACTTC

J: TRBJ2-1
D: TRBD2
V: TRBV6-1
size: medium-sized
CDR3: CASSELAGGYNEQFF
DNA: TGTGCCAGCAGTGAACTAGCGGGGGGGTACAATGAGCAGTTCTTC

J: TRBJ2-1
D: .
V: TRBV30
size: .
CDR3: CAWKPVSPNEQFF
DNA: TGTGCCTGGAAGCCGGTAAGCCCCAATGAGCAGTTCTTC

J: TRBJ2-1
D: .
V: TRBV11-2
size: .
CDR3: CASSLADFGLTFF
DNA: TGTGCCAGCAGCTTAGCTGACTTTGGGTTAACGTTCTTC

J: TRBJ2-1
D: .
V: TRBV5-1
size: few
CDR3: CASSWQGTKNNEQFF
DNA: TGCGCCAGCAGCTGGCAGGGGACAAAGAACAATGAGCAGTTCTTC

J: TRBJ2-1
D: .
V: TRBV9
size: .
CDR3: CASSVDILAYNEQFF
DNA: TGTGCCAGCAGCGTAGATATACTCGCCTACAATGAGCAGTTCTTC

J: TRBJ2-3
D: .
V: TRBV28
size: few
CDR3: CASSLNEGERADTQYF
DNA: TGTGCCAGCAGTTTAAATGAAGGCGAGAGGGCAGATACGCAGTATTTT

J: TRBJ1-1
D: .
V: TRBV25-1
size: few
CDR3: CASSGFARTEAFF
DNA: TGTGCCAGCAGTGGTTTCGCGAGGACTGAAGCTTTCTTT

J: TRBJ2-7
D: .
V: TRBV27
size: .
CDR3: CASSPTGSYEQYF
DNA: TGTGCCAGCAGCCCTACAGGTTCCTACGAGCAGTACTTC

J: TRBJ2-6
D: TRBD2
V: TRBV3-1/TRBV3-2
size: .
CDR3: CASSLLAGVPGANVLTF
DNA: TGTGCCAGCAGTCTTCTAGCGGGAGTACCCGGGGCCAACGTCCTGACTTTC

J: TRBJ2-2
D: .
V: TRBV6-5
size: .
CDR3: CASTDTLGELFF
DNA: TGTGCCAGCACCGACACTTTGGGGGAGCTGTTTTTT

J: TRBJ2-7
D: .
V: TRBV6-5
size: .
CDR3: CASSRLYQGSYEQYF
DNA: TGTGCCAGCAGTCGCCTGTACCAGGGCTCCTACGAGCAGTACTTC

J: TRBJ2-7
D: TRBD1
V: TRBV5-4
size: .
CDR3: CASSPGQESSYEQYF
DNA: TGTGCCAGCAGCCCGGGACAGGAATCATCCTACGAGCAGTACTTC

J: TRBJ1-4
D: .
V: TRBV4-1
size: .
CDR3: CASSQWRGEKLFF
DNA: TGCGCCAGCAGCCAGTGGAGGGGTGAAAAACTGTTTTTT

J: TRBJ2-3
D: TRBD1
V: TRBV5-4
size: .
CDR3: CASSAGQGTDTQYF
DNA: TGTGCCAGCAGCGCAGGACAGGGGACAGATACGCAGTATTTT

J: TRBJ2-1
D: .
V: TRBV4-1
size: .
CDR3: CASSQEEGFAAHLDEQFF
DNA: TGCGCCAGCAGCCAGGAAGAGGGTTTCGCAGCCCATTTGGATGAGCAGTTCTTC

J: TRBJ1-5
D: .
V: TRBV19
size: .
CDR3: CASRTKNQPQHF
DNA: TGTGCCAGTAGGACAAAAAATCAGCCCCAGCATTTT

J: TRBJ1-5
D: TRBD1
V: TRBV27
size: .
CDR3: CASSPDRVQPQHF
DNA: TGTGCCAGCAGTCCTGACAGGGTTCAGCCCCAGCATTTT

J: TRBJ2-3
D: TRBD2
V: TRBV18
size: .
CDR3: CASSPFGASGGSTDTQYF
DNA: TGTGCCAGCTCACCATTTGGCGCTAGCGGGGGGAGCACAGATACGCAGTATTTT

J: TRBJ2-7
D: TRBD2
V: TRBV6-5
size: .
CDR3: CASSTSGSSYEQYF
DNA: TGTGCCAGCAGTACTAGCGGGAGCTCCTACGAGCAGTACTTC

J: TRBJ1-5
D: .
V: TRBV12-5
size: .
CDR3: CASGLVYGGGMGQPQHF
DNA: TGTGCTAGTGGTTTGGTATATGGGGGGGGAATGGGTCAGCCCCAGCATTTT

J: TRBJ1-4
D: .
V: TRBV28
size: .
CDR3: CASSPGANNEKLFF
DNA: TGTGCCAGCAGTCCAGGGGCGAATAATGAAAAACTGTTTTTT

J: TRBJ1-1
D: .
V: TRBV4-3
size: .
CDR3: CASSQTQQGVLGTEAFF
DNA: TGCGCCAGCAGCCAGACCCAGCAGGGCGTATTGGGCACTGAAGCTTTCTTT